The clone carrying this T cell receptor beta chain was counted between two and nine times. The data originate from a study of cytomegalovirus exposure and HLA in healthy donors. The CDR3 contains 14 residues. V lost 5 bases, J lost 7 bases, and 5 bases stayed unmatched. The germline V gene has CDR1 MDHEN and CDR2 SYDVKM. PCR primers comprised 60 Vbeta and 13 Jbeta primers. The assay was immunoSEQ multiplex PCR, and TCRdb's table has in-frame clones only and misses some. The sample includes roughly 90,000 clones, over 65% of them seen just once. The sequencing sample was made of PBMCs. This receptor was taken from a woman in her thirties or forties in good health and CMV-seropositive. The chain links TRBV28 to TRBJ1-5, with TRBD1 matching 10 bases. The CDR3 sequence is CASSVGQGEQPQHF. CDR3 bases: TGTGCCAGCAGTGTCGGACAGGGGGAACAGCCCCAGCATTTT.